Below are 13 T cell receptor beta chains sequenced from a single sample in a study of shared clonotypes between healthy human individuals. Some clones are missing from TCRdb's copy, which holds only in-frame ones; the method was immunoSEQ multiplex PCR. The data show millions of clones, roughly 94% seen once. Source material: naive CD4+ T cells sorted from blood. Specified subset: CD45RA+ positively selected. These receptors were obtained from a man in his late teens or twenties in good health.

Only one count was recorded for this clone. CDR3 sequence: CASSLLAGVLSLHF. DNA of the CDR3: TGTGCCAGCAGTTTATTGGCAGGGGTGCTGTCCCTCCACTTT. The V and J genes are TRBV28 and TRBJ1-6; D is perhaps TRBD1 (6 bases). With 1 base removed from V and 14 bases from J, the gap between germline ends came to 15 bases. CDR1 and CDR2 from the germline V gene are MDHEN and SYDVKM. There are 14 residues in the CDR3. The full variable domain, rest sourced from reference TRBV28 and TRBJ1-6, is DVKVTQSSRYLVKRTGEKVFLECVQDMDHENMFWYRQDPGLGLRLIYFSYDVKMKEKGDIPEGYSVSREKKERFSLILESASTNQTSMYLCASSLLAGVLSLHFGNGTRLTVT.

In the case of this clone: Other DNA sequences in this specimen translate into the identical CDR3. This chain links TRBV5-1 with TRBJ2-3; D is uncertain. CDR1 and CDR2 (germline): SGHRS, YFSETQ. This CDR3 contains 12 residues. Trimming cost V 3 bases and J 6 bases, with 8 bases left between them. For the CDR3, the DNA is TGCGCCAGCAGCTCCCCCGCCGATACGCAGTATTTT. Translation: CASSSPADTQYF.

The chain has TRBV27 and TRBJ2-7, with TRBD1 matching 10 bases. CDR1 and CDR2 from the germline V gene are MNHEY and SMNVEV (reference sequence). V shed 2 bases and J 6 bases; nucleotides not matched to a gene: 4. The CDR3 consists of 14 residues. This chain's CDR3 is CASSLGTGVGEQYF. CDR3 DNA sequence: TGTGCCAGCAGTTTAGGGACAGGGGTGGGCGAGCAGTACTTC.

The chain has TRBV5-1 and TRBJ2-6; a possible D gene is TRBD1 (6 bases). Deletions cut 6 bases from V and 1 base from J, with 11 bases between. The CDR3 length is 15 residues. Germline values: CDR1 SGHRS, CDR2 YFSETQ. CDR3 loop: CASTQDSSGANVLTF. For the CDR3, the DNA is TGCGCCAGCACCCAGGACAGTTCTGGGGCCAACGTCCTGACTTTC.

The V and J genes are TRBV4-3 and TRBJ2-5; tentative D call: TRBD2 (5 bases). V was clipped by 3 bases and J by 7 bases, with 15 bases between them. The CDR3 totals 14 residues. Germline CDR1 reads LGHNA; CDR2 reads YSLEER. In nucleotides, the CDR3 is TGCGCCAGCAGCCAGACACTAGTAACCGCGACCCAGTACTTC. Amino acid sequence: CASSQTLVTATQYF.

This chain links TRBV18 with TRBJ1-1; tentative D call: TRBD1 (5 bases). Trimming shortened V by 0 bases and J by 0 bases, and 11 bases separated the two germline ends. Germline V gene sequence: CDR1 KGHSH, CDR2 LQKENI. There are 16 residues in the CDR3. Here the CDR3 reads CASSPPNGHLNTEAFF. CDR3 bases: TGTGCCAGCTCACCACCTAACGGACACCTGAACACTGAAGCTTTCTTT. Variable domain in full (rest from reference TRBV18 and TRBJ1-1): NAGVMQNPRHLVRRRGQEARLRCSPMKGHSHVYWYRQLPEEGLKFMVYLQKENIIDESGMPKERFSAEFPKEGPSILRIQQVVRGDSAAYFCASSPPNGHLNTEAFFGQGTRLTVV.

Concerning this clone: The same CDR3 arises from other DNA sequences in this sample as well. The chain has TRBV30 and TRBJ1-4, with no clear D. The CDR3 covers 11 residues. V was trimmed by 2 bases and J by 7 bases, leaving 5 bases between them. Germline V gene sequence: CDR1 GTSNPN, CDR2 SVGIG (reference sequence). For the CDR3, the DNA is TGTGCCTGGAGTAGTGGTGAAAAACTGTTTTTT. Its translation is CAWSSGEKLFF. The entire variable domain, with the rest obtained from reference TRBV30 and TRBJ1-4, is as follows: SQTIHQWPATLVQPVGSPLSLECTVEGTSNPNLYWYRQAAGRGLQLLFYSVGIGQISSEVPQNLSASRPQDRQFILSSKKLLLSDSGFYLCAWSSGEKLFFGSGTQLSVL.

The gene calls are TRBV11-3 and TRBJ2-2; no firm D call. The length of the CDR3 is 13 residues. Trimming shortened V by 7 bases and J by 6 bases, and 12 bases separated the two germline ends. CDR1 is SGHNT, CDR2 YENEEA, per germline. The CDR3, as DNA: TGTGCCAGCAAAGGGATTGGAGCCGGGGAGCTGTTTTTT. As protein: CASKGIGAGELFF.

The genes are TRBV7-9 and TRBJ2-7, with D possibly TRBD2 on 6 matching bases. Germline V gene sequence: CDR1 SEHNR, CDR2 FQNEAQ (reference sequence). Trimming left V 3 bases short and J 7 bases short, with 13 bases between. CDR3 length: 13 amino acids. The CDR3 here is CASSFGGVEEQYF. In nucleotides, the CDR3 is TGTGCCAGCAGCTTTGGAGGGGTGGAAGAGCAGTACTTC.

The chain carries TRBV6-1 and TRBJ1-5; 7 bases match TRBD1. After removal of 3 bases from V and 1 base from J, the junction contained 3 bases not matched to a gene. CDR1 is MNHNS, CDR2 SASEGT, per germline. The CDR3 length is 15 residues. The CDR3 nucleotides read TGTGCCAGCAGTGACAAGGGGGCAAGCAATCAGCCCCAGCATTTT. Translating it yields CASSDKGASNQPQHF.

This chain connects TRBV4-1 to TRBJ2-7; maybe TRBD1 (6 bases). CDR3 length equals 15 residues. Germline V gene data show CDR1 as MGHRA and CDR2 as YSYEKL. V was pared by 0 bases and J by 4 bases, with 13 bases between. Here the CDR3 reads CASSQESGTKYEQYF. The DNA for the CDR3 is TGCGCCAGCAGCCAAGAGTCCGGGACAAAGTACGAGCAGTACTTC.

The chain recombines TRBV4-3 with TRBJ1-1; unclear D gene. Deletions cut 1 base from V and 6 bases from J, with 15 bases between. The CDR3 consists of 15 residues. The germline CDR1 and CDR2 sequences are LGHNA and YSLEER. The CDR3 sequence: CASSQVEWGNAEAFF. CDR3 in DNA: TGCGCCAGCAGCCAAGTGGAGTGGGGTAACGCTGAAGCTTTCTTT.

The chain couples TRBV9 to TRBJ2-1, with TRBD1 matching over 9 bases. Germline CDR1 reads SGDLS; CDR2 reads YYNGEE. J was trimmed by 10 bases and V by 6 bases; bases with no gene match: 8. The length of the CDR3 is 13 residues. DNA of the CDR3: TGTGCCAGCACCCCACAGGGGGCAGGCGAGCAGTTCTTC. Protein sequence: CASTPQGAGEQFF.